What follows are 24 T cell receptor beta chains derived from one specimen sequenced in a study of blood T cell repertoires in COVID-19. The assay was immunoSEQ multiplex PCR, and TCRdb's table has in-frame clones only and misses some. The sample holds approximately 250,000 clones, 65% to 90% seen once. The sequencing sample was made of peripheral blood. The source of these receptors is a man in his fifties or sixties with COVID-19, enrolled during active disease.

The V call is TRBV7-2, the J call TRBJ1-2, with D possibly matching TRBD1 (5 bases). Trimming left V 4 bases short and J 8 bases short, with 14 bases between. CDR1 and CDR2 (germline): SGHTA, FQGNSA. The CDR3 loop spans 13 amino acids. DNA of the CDR3: TGTGCCAGCAGCTCCCCAAGGGGTAGGGGCTACACCTTC. Its translation: CASSSPRGRGYTF.

The sample holds one count of this clone. This sequence joins TRBV7-2 and TRBJ2-1; D may be TRBD2 (6 bases). Germline V gives CDR1 SGHTA, CDR2 FQGNSA. The CDR3 covers 16 residues. The V and J ends lost 1 base and 0 bases respectively, with 10 bases between them. For the CDR3, the DNA is TGTGCCAGCAGCTTAGGTGGGACTCGCTCCTACAATGAGCAGTTCTTC. Protein: CASSLGGTRSYNEQFF.

The chain is built from TRBV6-6 and TRBJ1-2; perhaps TRBD1 as D (5 bases). This CDR3 is built from 15 residues. Germline V CDR1 and CDR2: MNHNY, SVGAGI (reference sequence). V was cut by 0 bases and J by 2 bases, with 10 bases left in between. Written as DNA, the CDR3 is TGTGCCAGCAGTTACTCAATGGGGGGGAACTATGGCTACACCTTC. Translation gives CASSYSMGGNYGYTF.

The V and J genes are TRBV15 and TRBJ2-7; a possible D gene is TRBD2 (6 bases). V was pared by 0 bases and J by 6 bases, with 15 bases between. CDR1 and CDR2 (germline): LNHNV, YYDKDF (reference sequence). This CDR3 has 15 residues. CDR3 protein: CATSRDYSGEGEQYF. The CDR3 region has the DNA TGTGCCACCAGCAGAGATTATTCGGGGGAAGGCGAGCAGTACTTC.

The chain uses TRBV5-8 and TRBJ1-1; D possibly corresponds to TRBD1 (6 bases). Trimming shortened V by 4 bases and J by 5 bases, and 24 bases separated the two germline ends. Looked up from germline, CDR1 is SGHTS and CDR2 is YDEGEE. The CDR3 is made up of 17 amino acids. CDR3 sequence (DNA): TGTGCCAGCAGCCCGAGGGCAGGGGCGCAAGGATATACTGAAGCTTTCTTT. Amino acid sequence: CASSPRAGAQGYTEAFF.

In this sample, this clone turned up once. V usage is TRBV29-1 and J usage is TRBJ2-1; 9 nucleotides agree with TRBD2. Germline values: CDR1 SQVTM, CDR2 ANQGSEA. There are 16 residues in the CDR3. The V gene end was trimmed by 2 bases and the J gene end by 4 bases; junction bases not matched to a gene: 9. The CDR3 region has the DNA TGCAGCGTTGAACGGCTAGCGGGGCGACATTACAATGAGCAGTTCTTC. Protein product: CSVERLAGRHYNEQFF.

The chain joins TRBV9 to TRBJ2-5; 12 bases are a match to TRBD1. The CDR3 covers 16 residues. Looked up from germline, CDR1 is SGDLS and CDR2 is YYNGEE. The V segment lost 0 bases and the J segment 5 bases; nucleotides outside the gene matches: 5. Here the CDR3 DNA reads TGTGCCAGCAGCGTAGGCGGGACAGGGGGCGGCGAGACCCAGTACTTC. Translating gives CASSVGGTGGGETQYF.

The V and J genes are TRBV9 and TRBJ2-7; D might be TRBD2 (6 bases). Germline V gene sequence: CDR1 SGDLS, CDR2 YYNGEE. V dropped 4 bases and J dropped 7 bases, with 15 bases sitting between them. The CDR3 spans 13 residues. In DNA, the CDR3 is TGTGCCAGCAGCCCGGGACTCCTTAGGGAGCAGTACTTC. Translating gives CASSPGLLREQYF.

The rearrangement links TRBV24-1 to TRBJ2-3; D gene uncertain. The CDR3 is made up of 16 amino acids. With 0 bases removed from V and 0 bases from J, the gap between germline ends came to 9 bases. Germline CDR1 and CDR2: KGHDR and SFDVKD. The CDR3 sequence: CATSDLQFASTDTQYF. The CDR3 DNA sequence: TGTGCCACCAGTGATTTGCAGTTCGCTAGCACAGATACGCAGTATTTT.

The chain has TRBV2 and TRBJ1-3; D not resolved. CDR1 and CDR2 from the germline V gene are SNHLY and FYNNEI. This CDR3 region has 11 residues. V was trimmed by 9 bases and J by 6 bases, leaving 9 bases between them. The CDR3 sequence is CARERENTIYF. As DNA, the CDR3 is TGTGCCAGAGAACGGGAAAACACCATATATTTT.

In this sample, this clone turned up once. The rearrangement joins TRBV9 to TRBJ2-2; D is uncertain. V lost 0 bases and J 4 bases, leaving 7 bases between the germline ends. This CDR3 has 14 amino acids. Germline V CDR1 and CDR2: SGDLS, YYNGEE. The CDR3: CASSVGRITGELFF. The CDR3 DNA follows: TGTGCCAGCAGCGTAGGCAGGATCACCGGGGAGCTGTTTTTT.

In its sample, this clone was seen once. V is TRBV2 and J is TRBJ2-3, with D perhaps TRBD1 (5 bases). V lost 4 bases, J lost 5 bases, and 16 bases lay in between. Germline lookup yields CDR1 SNHLY and CDR2 FYNNEI. The CDR3 contains 15 residues. CDR3 loop: CASSVDRILGDTQYF. CDR3 coding DNA: TGTGCCAGCAGTGTCGACAGAATACTGGGAGATACGCAGTATTTT.

The chain couples TRBV27 to TRBJ2-3; D is undetermined. The germline V and J ends were trimmed by 6 bases and 1 base, with 8 bases remaining between them. Germline CDR1 reads MNHEY; CDR2 reads SMNVEV (reference sequence). The CDR3 has 13 residues. The CDR3 DNA follows: TGTGCCAGCAGGGTGACACGCACAGATACGCAGTATTTT. Protein sequence: CASRVTRTDTQYF.

The chain carries TRBV3-1 (or the pseudogene TRBV3-2) and TRBJ2-3; D perhaps matches TRBD2 (6 bases). CDR1 is LGHDT, CDR2 YNNKEL, per germline (reference sequence). V gave up 1 base and J gave up 3 bases, with 14 bases separating them. CDR3 length: 16 amino acids. The CDR3 bases are TGTGCCAGCAGCCAAGCGTGGAGGGGTAGGACAGATACGCAGTATTTT. This encodes CASSQAWRGRTDTQYF.

This clone was seen more than once but under ten times. The chain links TRBV6-2 or TRBV6-3 to TRBJ1-5; no firm D call. This CDR3 has 14 residues. With 5 bases removed from V and 7 bases from J, the gap between germline ends came to 15 bases. The germline gives CDR1 MNHEY, CDR2 SVGEGT. CDR3: CASSPLRGRQPQHF. The CDR3 bases are TGTGCCAGCAGTCCCCTTCGGGGAAGGCAGCCCCAGCATTTT.

The chain uses TRBV28 and TRBJ2-7, with D tentatively TRBD1 (6 bases). Germline loops: CDR1 MDHEN, CDR2 SYDVKM. This CDR3 spans 16 amino acids. The ends were cut back, 8 bases at V and 0 bases at J, with 20 bases in the middle. The CDR3 DNA reads as TGTGCCAGCGTACCCGCCGGACAGTCTGGCTCCTACGAGCAGTACTTC. Its protein is CASVPAGQSGSYEQYF.

The gene calls are TRBV5-1 and TRBJ1-5, with D tentatively TRBD1 (6 bases). V gave up 9 bases and J gave up 1 base, with 23 bases separating them. The CDR3 sequence is 17 residues long. In germline, CDR1 is SGHRS, CDR2 YFSETQ. CDR3 sequence reads: CATKTQGTAVSNQPQHF. The CDR3 coding sequence is TGCGCCACAAAGACACAGGGTACAGCGGTGAGCAATCAGCCCCAGCATTTT.

The chain joins TRBV9 to TRBJ2-7; D is possibly TRBD2 (5 bases). Trimming took off 2 bases at V and 7 bases at J, with 13 bases between the two ends. CDR3 size: 13 residues. The germline V gene has CDR1 SGDLS and CDR2 YYNGEE. Written as DNA, the CDR3 is TGTGCCAGCAGCGTCCGCTCCGGGGAAGAGCAGTACTTC. This translates into CASSVRSGEEQYF.

This clone was counted between two and nine times. The V and J genes are TRBV25-1 and TRBJ2-7; no firm D call. There are 14 residues in the CDR3. The ends were cut back, 1 base at V and 1 base at J, with 8 bases in the middle. Looked up from germline, CDR1 is MGHDK and CDR2 is SYGVNS. The DNA of the CDR3 is TGTGCCAGCAGTGAATTGGTCAGTTCCTACGAGCAGTACTTC. This translates into CASSELVSSYEQYF.

This chain uses TRBV2 with TRBJ1-2, with D perhaps matching TRBD1 (6 bases). The CDR3 length is 14 residues. The germline V gene encodes CDR1 SNHLY and CDR2 FYNNEI. Trimming shortened V by 3 bases and J by 2 bases, and 10 bases separated the two germline ends. The CDR3 here is CASSEQGLNYGYTF. DNA of the CDR3: TGTGCCAGCAGTGAGCAGGGGCTCAACTATGGCTACACCTTC.

The V and J genes are TRBV16 and TRBJ2-1, with D tentatively TRBD1 (5 bases). The V end lost 3 bases, the J end lost 7 bases, and 10 bases lay between the germline ends. This CDR3 has 13 residues. Germline CDR1 and CDR2: KGHSY and FQNENV. Here the CDR3 reads CASSHSGLNEQFF. DNA for the CDR3: TGTGCCAGCAGCCACTCAGGGTTGAATGAGCAGTTCTTC.

This sequence joins TRBV4-2 and TRBJ1-2; 9 bases are a match to TRBD1. Per the germline V gene, CDR1 is LGHNA and CDR2 is YNFKEQ. The CDR3 extends over 16 amino acids. V was clipped by 5 bases and J by 7 bases; unmatched bases: 14. CDR3 sequence reads: CASSYSGTGQGIGYTF. CDR3 coding DNA: TGTGCCAGCAGCTACTCGGGGACGGGACAGGGAATTGGCTACACCTTC.

The V and J genes are TRBV4-2 and TRBJ2-5, with 11 nucleotides matching TRBD2. There are 16 residues in the CDR3. The germline CDR1 and CDR2 sequences are LGHNA and YNFKEQ. The J segment lost 5 bases and the V segment lost 0 bases, leaving 5 bases of the junction unmatched. CDR3 residues: CASSQDIAGGQETQYF. As DNA, the CDR3 is TGTGCCAGCAGCCAAGATATAGCGGGGGGGCAGGAGACCCAGTACTTC.

In regard to this clone: One junction end does not reproduce the germline sequence, and a read error may be involved. The CDR3 DNA reads TGTGCCAGCAGAGAAGCGGGGGGGTTAGATACGCAGTATTTT. Its protein is CASREAGGLDTQYF. The rearrangement links TRBV2 to TRBJ2-3; 10 nucleotides align to TRBD2. The germline CDR1 and CDR2 sequences are SNHLY and FYNNEI. The CDR3 runs to 14 residues.